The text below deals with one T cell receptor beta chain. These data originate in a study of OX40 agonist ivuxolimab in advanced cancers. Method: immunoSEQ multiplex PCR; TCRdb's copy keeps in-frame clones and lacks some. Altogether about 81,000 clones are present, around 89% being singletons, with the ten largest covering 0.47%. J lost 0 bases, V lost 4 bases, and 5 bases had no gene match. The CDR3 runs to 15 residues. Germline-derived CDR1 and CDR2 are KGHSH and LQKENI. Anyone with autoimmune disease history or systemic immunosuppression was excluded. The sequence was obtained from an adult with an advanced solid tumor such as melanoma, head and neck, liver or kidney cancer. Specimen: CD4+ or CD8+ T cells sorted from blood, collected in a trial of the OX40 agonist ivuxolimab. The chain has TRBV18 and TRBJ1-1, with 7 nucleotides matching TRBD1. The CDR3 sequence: CASSQSGQVNTEAFF. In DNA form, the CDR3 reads TGTGCCAGCTCACAAAGTGGACAGGTGAACACTGAAGCTTTCTTT.